These T cell receptor beta chains were read from a single sample in a study of prognosis after radiotherapy for stage I lung cancer. TCRdb re-called the multiplex PCR reads through MiXCR, storing one row per CDR3 protein. The sample includes 15,000 to 20,000 distinct CDR3 sequences, roughly 53% of them seen just once. The sequenced sample was PBMCs, obtained before or after stereotactic body radiation therapy (not recorded which). The receptor source for this set is a donor over 45 with non-small cell lung cancer. The CDR3 runs from the conserved cysteine through the conserved F or W. Fields, in order: V gene, J gene, clone size, D gene, CDR3 DNA, CDR3 protein. The D gene is left open where the match is weak. Clone size, where shown, is once, few, many, or a class for clones that have expanded.

V gene: TRBV11-2; J gene: TRBJ1-6; clone size: medium-sized; D gene: -; CDR3 DNA: TGTGCCAGCAGCTTAGGGGATAATTCACCCCTCCACTTT; CDR3 protein: CASSLGDNSPLHF
V gene: TRBV5-6; J gene: TRBJ1-3; clone size: many; D gene: -; CDR3 DNA: TGTGCCAGCAGCTTGGGTCAGTTCCTTTTTGGAAACACCATATATTTT; CDR3 protein: CASSLGQFLFGNTIYF
V gene: TRBV6-5; J gene: TRBJ2-7; clone size: -; D gene: -; CDR3 DNA: TGTGCCAGCAGTTCGCACTACGAGCATTACTTC; CDR3 protein: CASSSHYEHYF
V gene: TRBV20-1; J gene: TRBJ1-6; clone size: -; D gene: -; CDR3 DNA: TGCAGTGCTATCTGTGAAGCGCCCCTCCACTTT; CDR3 protein: CSAICEAPLHF
V gene: TRBV6-2/TRBV6-3; J gene: TRBJ2-7; clone size: -; D gene: TRBD2; CDR3 DNA: TGTGCCAACAGCCGCACCACCCCAGGGGAGAGTCTGGCTAGCGGGAATTCCGAGCAGTACTTC; CDR3 protein: CANSRTTPGESLASGNSEQYF
V gene: TRBV25-1; J gene: TRBJ1-2; clone size: many; D gene: TRBD1; CDR3 DNA: TGTGCCAGCAGCGAACAGGGGGCAAGCTACACCTTC; CDR3 protein: CASSEQGASYTF
V gene: TRBV6-1; J gene: TRBJ2-1; clone size: -; D gene: TRBD2; CDR3 DNA: TGTGCCAGCAGTGAAGCTAGCGGGAATTTGGGCAATGAGCAGTTCTTC; CDR3 protein: CASSEASGNLGNEQFF
V gene: TRBV12-3/TRBV12-4; J gene: TRBJ1-5; clone size: many; D gene: TRBD1; CDR3 DNA: TGTGCCAGCAGGGGGACAGGGTCCAATCAGCCCCAGCATTTT; CDR3 protein: CASRGTGSNQPQHF
V gene: TRBV20-1; J gene: TRBJ1-5; clone size: -; D gene: TRBD1; CDR3 DNA: TGCAGTGCTAGGTCCCCGACAGGGAGGAACCAGCCCCAGCATTTT; CDR3 protein: CSARSPTGRNQPQHF
V gene: TRBV5-1; J gene: TRBJ1-1; clone size: -; D gene: -; CDR3 DNA: TGCGCCAGCAGCTTTAACCTGAACACTGAAGCTTTCTTT; CDR3 protein: CASSFNLNTEAFF
V gene: TRBV28; J gene: TRBJ2-3; clone size: -; D gene: -; CDR3 DNA: TGTGCCAGCAGAACTAGGGGGGGCAAAGATACGCAGTATTTT; CDR3 protein: CASRTRGGKDTQYF
V gene: TRBV29-1; J gene: TRBJ2-7; clone size: many; D gene: -; CDR3 DNA: TGCAGCGTTGAGTGGGGGCACGAGCAGTACTTC; CDR3 protein: CSVEWGHEQYF
V gene: TRBV3-1; J gene: TRBJ2-6; clone size: many; D gene: TRBD2; CDR3 DNA: TGTGCCAGCAGCCAAGAAAATCCAGCGGGAGGCCCTTTCTCTGGGGCCAACGTCCTGACTTTC; CDR3 protein: CASSQENPAGGPFSGANVLTF
V gene: TRBV28; J gene: TRBJ1-5; clone size: medium-sized; D gene: TRBD1; CDR3 DNA: TGTGCCAGCAGCAGGGACAGCTTGAGCAATCAGCCCCAGCATTTT; CDR3 protein: CASSRDSLSNQPQHF
V gene: TRBV9; J gene: TRBJ2-1; clone size: many; D gene: TRBD2; CDR3 DNA: TGTGCCAGCAGCGTAGGGGGGACTAGCGGGACTCCGGGCAATGAGCAGTTCTTC; CDR3 protein: CASSVGGTSGTPGNEQFF
V gene: TRBV12-3/TRBV12-4; J gene: TRBJ2-5; clone size: -; D gene: -; CDR3 DNA: TGTGCCAGCAGTTTTCTGGGGGCCCAAGAGACCCAGTACTTC; CDR3 protein: CASSFLGAQETQYF
V gene: TRBV28; J gene: TRBJ2-1; clone size: once; D gene: -; CDR3 DNA: TGTGCCAGCAGACCAGTTTGTGGGCGGGGTAATGAGCAGTTCTTC; CDR3 protein: CASRPVCGRGNEQFF
V gene: TRBV10-3; J gene: TRBJ1-1; clone size: many; D gene: -; CDR3 DNA: TGTGCCATCAGTGAGGGGGGCAGGAACACTGAAGCTTTCTTT; CDR3 protein: CAISEGGRNTEAFF
V gene: TRBV27; J gene: TRBJ2-7; clone size: medium-sized; D gene: -; CDR3 DNA: TGTGCCAGCAGACCTTACAGGCGTTCCTACGAGCAGTACTTC; CDR3 protein: CASRPYRRSYEQYF
V gene: TRBV15; J gene: TRBJ1-1; clone size: -; D gene: -; CDR3 DNA: TGTGCCGCCAGCAGGGTCGGCTTGGGGATGAACACTGAATCTTTCTTT; CDR3 protein: CAASRVGLGMNTESFF
V gene: TRBV4-1; J gene: TRBJ1-5; clone size: -; D gene: -; CDR3 DNA: TGCGCCAGCAGCCAAGGACAGTATCAGCCCCAGCATTTT; CDR3 protein: CASSQGQYQPQHF
V gene: TRBV9; J gene: TRBJ2-7; clone size: -; D gene: -; CDR3 DNA: TGTGCCAGCAGCGTATGTACCTCCTACGAGCAGTACTTC; CDR3 protein: CASSVCTSYEQYF
V gene: TRBV6-1; J gene: TRBJ2-3; clone size: few; D gene: TRBD2; CDR3 DNA: TGTGCCAGCAGATCCGGGACTAGCGGCACAGATACGCAGTATTTT; CDR3 protein: CASRSGTSGTDTQYF
V gene: TRBV20-1; J gene: TRBJ1-4; clone size: -; D gene: -; CDR3 DNA: TGCAGTGCTAGAGGGTCAACTAATGAAAAACTGTTTTTT; CDR3 protein: CSARGSTNEKLFF
V gene: TRBV7-6; J gene: TRBJ2-3; clone size: once; D gene: TRBD2; CDR3 DNA: TGTGCCAGCAGCCCTAGCGGGAGAAGTGTGACAGATACGCAGTATTTT; CDR3 protein: CASSPSGRSVTDTQYF
V gene: TRBV6-1; J gene: TRBJ2-2; clone size: -; D gene: TRBD2; CDR3 DNA: TGTGCCGGCAGTAACCCTAGCGGGAGGCCCACCGGGGAGCTGTTTTTT; CDR3 protein: CAGSNPSGRPTGELFF
V gene: TRBV2; J gene: TRBJ2-1; clone size: -; D gene: -; CDR3 DNA: TGTGCCAGCAGTGAGCGGAAGTCCAATGAGCAGTTCTTC; CDR3 protein: CASSERKSNEQFF
V gene: TRBV5-1; J gene: TRBJ2-1; clone size: medium-sized; D gene: TRBD2; CDR3 DNA: TGCGCCAGCAGCTTCGGGAGCGGGAGATCAGGTGAGCAGTTCTTC; CDR3 protein: CASSFGSGRSGEQFF
V gene: TRBV30; J gene: TRBJ1-1; clone size: -; D gene: TRBD1; CDR3 DNA: TGTGCCTGGAGTGTAGGGTGGAGGGGGCAGAACACTGAAGCTTTCTTT; CDR3 protein: CAWSVGWRGQNTEAFF
V gene: TRBV5-1; J gene: TRBJ1-1; clone size: many; D gene: -; CDR3 DNA: TGCGCCAGCAGCTTGGCAGGGAGCGACGCTGAAGCTTTCTTT; CDR3 protein: CASSLAGSDAEAFF
V gene: TRBV6-1; J gene: TRBJ2-6; clone size: -; D gene: -; CDR3 DNA: TGTGCCAGCAGTGAGGTAGGGACTGGGGCCAACGTCCTGACTTTC; CDR3 protein: CASSEVGTGANVLTF
V gene: TRBV4-1; J gene: TRBJ2-1; clone size: -; D gene: TRBD2; CDR3 DNA: TGCGCCAGCAGCCACGGGGGACTAGCGGATGACAATGAGCAGTTCTTC; CDR3 protein: CASSHGGLADDNEQFF
V gene: TRBV4-1; J gene: TRBJ2-7; clone size: -; D gene: -; CDR3 DNA: TGCGCCAGCAGCCAAGATTCGGTGGGTGCAGGGACCGAGCAGTACTTC; CDR3 protein: CASSQDSVGAGTEQYF
V gene: TRBV29-1; J gene: TRBJ1-1; clone size: many; D gene: -; CDR3 DNA: TGCAGCGTTGATCTGAACGGAAACACTGAAGCTTTCTTT; CDR3 protein: CSVDLNGNTEAFF
V gene: TRBV28; J gene: TRBJ2-3; clone size: -; D gene: -; CDR3 DNA: TGTGCCAGCAGACCAAATAGCGCCGAAGATACGCAGTATTTT; CDR3 protein: CASRPNSAEDTQYF
V gene: TRBV19; J gene: TRBJ2-3; clone size: many; D gene: -; CDR3 DNA: TGTGCCACCAACGGGGGTTCCGGAACAGATACGCAGTATTTT; CDR3 protein: CATNGGSGTDTQYF
V gene: TRBV2; J gene: TRBJ2-1; clone size: many; D gene: TRBD2; CDR3 DNA: TGTGCCAGCAGGGAGGGACTAGCGGGAGGAGATGAGCAGTTCTTC; CDR3 protein: CASREGLAGGDEQFF
V gene: TRBV27; J gene: TRBJ1-6; clone size: -; D gene: -; CDR3 DNA: TGTGCCAGCAGTCCCAGAAACTGGAGCTCCTATAATTCACCCCTCCACTTT; CDR3 protein: CASSPRNWSSYNSPLHF
V gene: TRBV4-1; J gene: TRBJ1-5; clone size: -; D gene: TRBD1; CDR3 DNA: TGCGCCAGCAGCCTACAGGGGGCACTACCTAATCAGCCCCAGCATTTT; CDR3 protein: CASSLQGALPNQPQHF
V gene: TRBV30; J gene: TRBJ2-1; clone size: -; D gene: -; CDR3 DNA: TGTGTCTGGTCGACAGTGGATGAGCAGTTCTTC; CDR3 protein: CVWSTVDEQFF
V gene: TRBV6-1; J gene: TRBJ1-5; clone size: many; D gene: -; CDR3 DNA: TGTGCCAGCAGTGAAGCGACAGTTAGCAATCAGCCCCAGCATTTT; CDR3 protein: CASSEATVSNQPQHF
V gene: TRBV5-1; J gene: TRBJ2-1; clone size: many; D gene: -; CDR3 DNA: TGCGCCAGCAGCTTGGGCGGGTTCTCCTACAATGAGCAGTTCTTC; CDR3 protein: CASSLGGFSYNEQFF
V gene: TRBV11-3; J gene: TRBJ2-2; clone size: once; D gene: -; CDR3 DNA: TGTGCCAGCAGCTTCAGGCAAAACACCGGGGAGCTGTTTTTT; CDR3 protein: CASSFRQNTGELFF
V gene: TRBV20-1; J gene: TRBJ1-2; clone size: many; D gene: TRBD1; CDR3 DNA: TGCAGTGCTAGAGCCCAAACAGGGGGGGGAGGCTACACCTTC; CDR3 protein: CSARAQTGGGGYTF
V gene: TRBV5-6; J gene: TRBJ2-2; clone size: many; D gene: -; CDR3 DNA: TGTGCCAGCAGCTTGACGGACACCGGGGAGCTGTTTTTT; CDR3 protein: CASSLTDTGELFF
V gene: TRBV7-9; J gene: TRBJ1-3; clone size: many; D gene: TRBD1; CDR3 DNA: TGTGCCAGCAGCTCCCGGACAGGGGCACTGCCTGGAAACACCATATATTTT; CDR3 protein: CASSSRTGALPGNTIYF
V gene: TRBV29-1; J gene: TRBJ2-1; clone size: many; D gene: TRBD2; CDR3 DNA: TGCAGCGGGTCAGCGGGAGGCAATGAGCAGTTCTTC; CDR3 protein: CSGSAGGNEQFF
V gene: TRBV28; J gene: TRBJ2-3; clone size: many; D gene: -; CDR3 DNA: TGTGCCAGCAGACCTAGGGGGGGCACAGATACGCAGTATTTT; CDR3 protein: CASRPRGGTDTQYF
V gene: TRBV20-1; J gene: TRBJ2-3; clone size: -; D gene: -; CDR3 DNA: TGCAGTGCTCCCAAAAGGAGCCCGTACGATACGCAGTATTTT; CDR3 protein: CSAPKRSPYDTQYF
V gene: TRBV5-1; J gene: TRBJ1-2; clone size: medium-sized; D gene: TRBD1; CDR3 DNA: TGCGCCAGCAGCCTTGACAGGGGACGGGATGGCTACACCTTC; CDR3 protein: CASSLDRGRDGYTF